The sequence of this T cell receptor (beta chain) was determined in a study of blood T cell repertoires in COVID-19. Study details: Spain, Italy and the United States supplied samples that represented acute and convalescent COVID-19. PBMCs, B-cell-depleted T cells, or T cells provided the cDNA or gDNA that made up the material.

Methods used by the authors: Cell counts per sample came from amplifying reference gene primers. Sequenced by immunoSEQ multiplex PCR; TCRdb stores in-frame clones only, minus some. V and J calls and clone size are given by that table; D and trimming were obtained from the DNA. The table has about 98,000 clones, 70% to 80% seen once. The V and J ends lost 1 base and 10 bases, in that order; junction bases with no gene match: 14. The germline V gene has CDR1 LGHDT and CDR2 YNNKEL (reference sequence). This CDR3 has 16 residues. The chain links TRBV3-1 (or the pseudogene TRBV3-2) to TRBJ2-3; 7 bases match TRBD2. This clonotype originated in a man aged 65 to 85 with acute or convalescent COVID-19. Sequencing used peripheral blood. The CDR3 sequence is CASSQGRGSGRRAQYF. In nucleotides, the CDR3 is TGTGCCAGCAGCCAAGGGCGGGGTAGCGGGCGTCGTGCGCAGTATTTT.